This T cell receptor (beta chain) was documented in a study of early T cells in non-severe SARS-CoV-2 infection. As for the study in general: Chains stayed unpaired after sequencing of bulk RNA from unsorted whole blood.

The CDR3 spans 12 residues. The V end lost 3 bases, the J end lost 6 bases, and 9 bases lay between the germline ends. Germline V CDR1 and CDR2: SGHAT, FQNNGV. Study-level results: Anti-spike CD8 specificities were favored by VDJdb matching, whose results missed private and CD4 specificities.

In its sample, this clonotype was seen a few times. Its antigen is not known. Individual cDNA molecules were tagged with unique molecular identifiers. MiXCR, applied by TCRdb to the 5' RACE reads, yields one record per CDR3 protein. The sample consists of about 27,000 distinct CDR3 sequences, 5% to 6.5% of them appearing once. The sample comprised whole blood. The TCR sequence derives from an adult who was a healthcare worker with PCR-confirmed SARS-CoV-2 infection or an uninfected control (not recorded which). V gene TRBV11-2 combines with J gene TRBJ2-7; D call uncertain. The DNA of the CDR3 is TGTGCCAGCAGCTTCCGACACGTCGAGCAGTACTTC. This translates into CASSFRHVEQYF.